The 14 T cell receptor beta chains in this list originate from one sample, sequenced in a study of T-cell memory formation after mild COVID-19. TCRdb processed the 5' RACE reads anew with MiXCR; each CDR3 protein has one entry. Of 65,000 to 95,000 distinct CDR3 sequences listed, roughly 13% are singletons. What was sequenced was PBMCs or a T cell subset sorted from them (not recorded which). The receptors shown here come from a man aged 18 to 35 who had mild COVID-19 (a few samples of this study predate the infection). Cell type and time point are not known.

The CDR3 DNA reads as TGTGCCAGCAGCCAAACCGCGAGTAGGTCTGAAGCTTTCTTT. Its translation: CASSQTASRSEAFF. The chain links TRBV3-1 to TRBJ1-1; the D is unclear. Germline CDR1 LGHDT, CDR2 YNNKEL (reference sequence). V lost 2 bases, J lost 6 bases, and 13 bases lay in between. The CDR3 sequence is 14 residues long.

This clonotype was detected a few times. The chain recombines TRBV15 with TRBJ2-6; D call uncertain. The V and J ends lost 0 bases and 0 bases respectively, with 9 bases between them. The CDR3 totals 17 residues. Germline V CDR1 and CDR2: LNHNV, YYDKDF (reference sequence). The CDR3 is CATSRDYGSSGANVLTF. DNA for the CDR3: TGTGCCACCAGCAGAGATTATGGAAGCTCTGGGGCCAACGTCCTGACTTTC.

The J gene is TRBJ1-5, the V gene TRBV27, with no clear D. Germline CDR1 and CDR2: MNHEY and SMNVEV (reference sequence). The ends were cut back, 6 bases at V and 1 base at J, with 7 bases in the middle. The CDR3 has 13 amino acids. The CDR3 DNA is TGTGCCAGCAGCGCGAAGAGCAATCAGCCCCAGCATTTT. Amino acid sequence: CASSAKSNQPQHF.

A few counts support this clonotype. The chain recombines TRBV6-5 with TRBJ2-1; TRBD1 is a possible D gene (6 bases). The CDR3 is 13 amino acids. The V gene's germline CDR1 is MNHEY and CDR2 SVGAGI. Trimming left V 5 bases short and J 8 bases short, with 13 bases between. The chain's CDR3 is CASSRTGSDEQFF. Written as DNA, the CDR3 is TGTGCCAGCAGTCGAACAGGGTCCGATGAGCAGTTCTTC.

There are a few counts of this clonotype. This sequence joins TRBV7-9 and TRBJ1-4; possibly TRBD1 for D (5 bases). Deletions cut 3 bases from V and 1 base from J, with 12 bases between. From germline, CDR1 is SEHNR and CDR2 FQNEAQ (reference sequence). CDR3 length equals 16 residues. DNA of the CDR3: TGTGCCAGCAGCTTTTTAAAGGGGCGAACTAATGAAAAACTGTTTTTT. Translated: CASSFLKGRTNEKLFF.

This clonotype has a handful of counts. This chain links TRBV7-9 with TRBJ2-5, with D possibly called TRBD1 or TRBD2 (5 bases each). CDR3 length: 16 amino acids. Trimming removed 0 bases from V and 5 bases from J, with 16 bases in between. Germline CDR1 is SEHNR and CDR2 is FQNEAQ (reference sequence). The CDR3 nucleotides read TGTGCCAGCAGCTTAGCCGGGGAGCTAGAGGGGGAGACCCAGTACTTC. Translating gives CASSLAGELEGETQYF.

The chain combines TRBV28 with TRBJ1-1; the D is unclear. The V gene lost 6 bases and the J gene lost 4 bases, with 9 bases spanning the gap. Germline CDR1 MDHEN, CDR2 SYDVKM. The CDR3 is 12 residues long. The CDR3 reads CASSSGSTEAFF. The CDR3 DNA sequence: TGTGCCAGCAGCTCGGGTTCCACTGAAGCTTTCTTT.

This clonotype appeared many times. The rearrangement joins TRBV12-3 or TRBV12-4 to TRBJ1-5; D gene uncertain. There are 15 residues in the CDR3. Trimming pared 6 bases from V and 0 bases from J, leaving 12 bases between. The CDR3 DNA follows: TGTGCCAGCAGCCGAGACGGGGATAGCAATCAGCCCCAGCATTTT. This encodes CASSRDGDSNQPQHF.

This clonotype was found a few times. V usage is TRBV7-9 and J usage is TRBJ1-5; D unresolved. Germline CDR1 is SEHNR and CDR2 is FQNEAQ (reference sequence). V was pared by 4 bases and J by 9 bases, with 16 bases between. CDR3 length: 14 amino acids. As DNA, the CDR3 is TGTGCCAGCAGCTCCCCGGACCGGCGGGGGCCCCAGCATTTT. Its translation is CASSSPDRRGPQHF. Full variable domain (remainder filled in from reference TRBV7-9 and TRBJ1-5): DTGVSQNPRHKITKRGQNVTFRCDPISEHNRLYWYRQTLGQGPEFLTYFQNEAQLEKSRLLSDRFSAERPKGSFSTLEIQRTEQGDSAMYLCASSSPDRRGPQHFGDGTRLSIL.

The chain links TRBV7-2 to TRBJ2-5; 12 bases are a match to TRBD2. The CDR3 has 18 residues. V lost 3 bases, J lost 5 bases, and 13 bases stayed unmatched. Germline CDR1 SGHTA, CDR2 FQGNSA. DNA of the CDR3: TGTGCCAGCAGCTTTGACACTAGCGGGGGGCCGCGCCGCGAGACCCAGTACTTC. Its protein product is CASSFDTSGGPRRETQYF.

The chain uses TRBV5-5 and TRBJ2-7; possibly TRBD1 for D (6 bases). This CDR3 has 14 residues. V dropped 3 bases and J dropped 2 bases, with 12 bases sitting between them. CDR1 and CDR2 (germline): SGHKS, YYEKEE (reference sequence). CDR3 bases: TGTGCCAGCAGCTCCGGGACATCTCCCTACGAGCAGTACGTC. Translation: CASSSGTSPYEQYV.

This clonotype was seen a few times. The gene calls are TRBV3-1 and TRBJ2-7, with a possible D match to TRBD2 (5 bases). The CDR3 spans 15 residues. Germline CDR1 is LGHDT and CDR2 is YNNKEL (reference sequence). Trimming removed 1 base at V and 3 bases at J, with 13 bases between. CDR3 in DNA: TGTGCCAGCAGCCAAGGAAACCGAGGAGGCTACGAGCAGTACTTC. Translation: CASSQGNRGGYEQYF.

This clonotype appeared a few times. The chain combines TRBV12-3 or TRBV12-4 with TRBJ2-7; D uncertain. CDR3 length: 11 residues. V was pared by 3 bases and J by 6 bases, with 6 bases between. The CDR3 DNA reads TGTGCCAGCAGTTTTGGGTCCGAGCAGTACTTC. Encoded protein: CASSFGSEQYF.

The chain joins TRBV4-1 to TRBJ2-3; D remains unclear. The CDR3 sequence is 15 residues long. The V gene lost 1 base and the J gene lost 1 base, with 9 bases spanning the gap. CDR1 and CDR2 (germline): MGHRA, YSYEKL. This CDR3 is CASSQGSDGTDTQYF. CDR3 in DNA: TGCGCCAGCAGCCAAGGCTCGGATGGCACAGATACGCAGTATTTT.